This T cell receptor (beta chain) was retrieved from a study of shared clonotypes between healthy human individuals. The repertoire was sequenced with immunoSEQ multiplex PCR; TCRdb's copy has only in-frame clones and lacks some. The table lists roughly 650,000 clones, 90% to 97% of them singletons. CDR1 and CDR2 from the germline V gene are SGHRS and YFSETQ. Deletions cut 3 bases from V and 5 bases from J, with 18 bases between. The CDR3 has 15 amino acids. Naive CD8 populations comprised CD45RO-negative cells positively selected for CCR7, excluding terminally differentiated effector memory CD45RA+ cells. Those who donated were healthy HIV-negative adults, with no recent acute infections or vaccinations reported.

This clonotype originated in a young woman in good health. The chain uses TRBV5-1 and TRBJ2-7; D might be TRBD2 (5 bases). Sequenced material: naive CD8+ T cells sorted from blood. The CDR3 is CASSSPPEGRDEQYF. CDR3 sequence (DNA): TGCGCCAGCAGCTCGCCCCCCGAGGGTCGAGACGAGCAGTACTTC.